This passage covers 10 T cell receptor beta chains from one sample sequenced in a study of Ad26.COV2.S vaccination and SARS-CoV-2 variants. Assay: immunoSEQ multiplex PCR; the TCRdb copy retains only in-frame clones and omits some. There are some 520,000 clones in the sample; roughly 87% occur only once, and 9.5% to 15% lies in the top ten. Treatment: over 15 received Ad26.COV2.S at low or high dose, single or two shots; about 5 received placebo; per-sample allocation not given. Following the first vaccine or placebo injection, samples were taken on day 63. This specimen consisted of peripheral blood, obtained in a trial of Ad26.COV2.S vaccine versus placebo. The receptors here all came from a person aged 18-65 years who received the Ad26.COV2.S COVID-19 vaccine or a placebo.

The chain uses TRBV7-9 and TRBJ1-4; 7 bases match TRBD1. The V gene's germline CDR1 is SEHNR and CDR2 FQNEAQ (reference sequence). Trimming removed 6 bases from V and 4 bases from J; junction bases left unmatched: 8. The CDR3 totals 15 residues. The CDR3 spells CASSFEGQLNEKLFF. CDR3 in DNA: TGTGCCAGCAGTTTTGAGGGACAGCTTAATGAAAAACTGTTTTTT. The full variable domain, its missing parts supplied by reference TRBV7-9 and TRBJ1-4, is DTGVSQNPRHKITKRGQNVTFRCDPISEHNRLYWYRQTLGQGPEFLTYFQNEAQLEKSRLLSDRFSAERPKGSFSTLEIQRTEQGDSAMYLCASSFEGQLNEKLFFGSGTQLSVL.

V gene TRBV24-1 combines with J gene TRBJ1-5; 7 bases align to TRBD1. There are 15 residues in the CDR3. V shed 4 bases, J shed 3 bases, and the junction held 5 bases outside the gene matches. The germline V gene encodes CDR1 KGHDR and CDR2 SFDVKD. CDR3 nucleotides: TGTGCCACCAGTGACCCGGGACAGCTCAATCAGCCCCAGCATTTT. It encodes CATSDPGQLNQPQHF.

V and J are TRBV27 and TRBJ2-7; D gene ambiguous. The V gene's germline CDR1 is MNHEY and CDR2 SMNVEV (reference sequence). V was cut by 3 bases and J by 0 bases, with 6 bases left in between. The CDR3 runs 13 residues. The DNA for the CDR3 is TGTGCCAGCAGTTTTGCGAGCTCCTACGAGCAGTACTTC. This encodes CASSFASSYEQYF.

This clone was seen a single time. This chain joins TRBV5-4 and TRBJ2-4; no clear D gene. Germline CDR1 is SGHNT and CDR2 is YYREEE (reference sequence). Deletions cut 3 bases from V and 8 bases from J, with 15 bases between. The length of the CDR3 is 14 residues. In DNA, the CDR3 is TGTGCCAGCAGCTCCGATGAGAATAGGGACATTCAGTACTTC. Its translation: CASSSDENRDIQYF.

The gene calls are TRBV19 and TRBJ1-1; the D is unclear. Trimming cost V 5 bases and J 1 base, with 8 bases left between them. The germline V gene has CDR1 LNHDA and CDR2 SQIVND (reference sequence). This CDR3 has 13 amino acids. The CDR3 protein is CASSPNQNTEAFF. CDR3 coding DNA: TGTGCCAGTAGTCCCAATCAGAACACTGAAGCTTTCTTT.

With regard to this clone: Other DNA sequences in this sample translate to the same CDR3. The chain is built from TRBV7-2 and TRBJ1-5; D perhaps matches TRBD1 (5 bases). V was clipped by 4 bases and J by 5 bases, with 9 bases between them. The CDR3 is 13 residues long. Germline V gives CDR1 SGHTA, CDR2 FQGNSA. In DNA form, the CDR3 reads TGTGCCAGCAGCTCCCGGGGGGATCAGCCCCAGCATTTT. Amino acid sequence: CASSSRGDQPQHF.

This chain connects TRBV30 to TRBJ2-7; D is undetermined. The CDR3 contains 13 residues. Germline V gene lookup returns CDR1 GTSNPN and CDR2 SVGIG (reference sequence). Trimming pared 1 base from V and 2 bases from J, leaving 9 bases between. The DNA for the CDR3 is TGTGCCTGGAGTGGAGCCCCCCCCTACGAGCAGTACTTC. Its translation: CAWSGAPPYEQYF.

V is TRBV11-2 and J is TRBJ1-6; D ambiguous. Trimming removed 1 base at V and 12 bases at J, with 10 bases between. The CDR3 covers 13 residues. CDR1 and CDR2 (germline): SGHAT, FQNNGV. Here the CDR3 DNA reads TGTGCCAGCAGCTTAGTAAATGATAGACCCCTCCACTTT. Encoded protein: CASSLVNDRPLHF.

This chain connects TRBV30 to TRBJ2-1; 8 bases agree with TRBD2. J was trimmed by 7 bases and V by 5 bases; bases with no gene match: 10. The germline CDR1 and CDR2 sequences are GTSNPN and SVGIG (reference sequence). CDR3 length: 14 amino acids. This chain's CDR3 is CAWSSGRQLNEQFF. CDR3 nucleotide sequence: TGTGCCTGGTCAAGCGGGAGACAATTGAATGAGCAGTTCTTC.

This clone was detected once. This chain links TRBV19 with TRBJ1-4, with a possible D match to TRBD1 (5 bases). The germline V gene encodes CDR1 LNHDA and CDR2 SQIVND (reference sequence). The CDR3 sequence is 15 residues long. V gave up 0 bases and J gave up 3 bases, with 8 bases separating them. CDR3 nucleotide sequence: TGTGCCAGTAGTATAGACGGGGGACCTAATGAAAAACTGTTTTTT. Amino acid sequence: CASSIDGGPNEKLFF.